This TCR beta chain was sequenced in a study of T-cell reconstitution after alpha-beta-depleted transplantation in children. Regarding the study as a whole: Several hundred graft clones that had expanded were reportedly the source of alpha-beta T cells about two months after transplant.

This clonotype was seen more than once but under ten times. Its specificity is not known. The library targeted TCRbeta and was prepared with unique molecular identifiers. TCRdb used MiXCR to reprocess the PCR reads, holding one entry per CDR3 protein. The sample has 750,000 to 950,000 distinct CDR3 sequences, 15% to 20% seen once. The CDR3 runs 15 residues. V is TRBV21-1 and J is TRBJ2-2; the table's D gene call, TRBD1, was not cross checked with the DNA. TRBV21-1 is classified as a pseudogene. This sequence originates from a male patient aged 10-17 years who had a stem cell transplant for acute lymphoblastic leukemia, so the T cells may come from the graft donor. The material sequenced was PBMCs, mostly from graft donor cells, taken 360 days after TCRalphabeta/CD19-depleted stem cell transplant. CDR3 bases: TGTGCCAGCAGCACGGACAGGGTTAACACCGGGGAGCTGTTTTTT. This translates into CASSTDRVNTGELFF.